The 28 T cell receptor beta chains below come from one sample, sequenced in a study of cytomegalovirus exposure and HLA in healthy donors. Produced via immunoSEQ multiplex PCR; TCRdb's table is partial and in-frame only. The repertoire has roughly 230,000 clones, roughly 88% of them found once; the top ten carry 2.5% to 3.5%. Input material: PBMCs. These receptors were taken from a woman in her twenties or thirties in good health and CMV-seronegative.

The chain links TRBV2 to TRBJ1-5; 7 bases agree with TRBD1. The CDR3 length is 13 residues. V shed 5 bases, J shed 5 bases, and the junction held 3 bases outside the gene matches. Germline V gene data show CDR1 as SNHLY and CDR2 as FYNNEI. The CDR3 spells CASSRDSHQPQHF. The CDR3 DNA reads TGTGCCAGCAGTAGGGACAGTCATCAGCCCCAGCATTTT.

CDR3 sequence: CASSLGGGGQPQHF. The CDR3 nucleotides are TGTGCCAGCAGCCTAGGGGGCGGGGGACAGCCCCAGCATTTT. This chain links TRBV5-6 with TRBJ1-5; TRBD1 aligns across 7 bases. From germline, CDR1 is SGHDT and CDR2 YYEEEE. The CDR3 spans 14 residues. V lost 4 bases to trimming and J lost 7 bases; unmatched junction nucleotides: 8.

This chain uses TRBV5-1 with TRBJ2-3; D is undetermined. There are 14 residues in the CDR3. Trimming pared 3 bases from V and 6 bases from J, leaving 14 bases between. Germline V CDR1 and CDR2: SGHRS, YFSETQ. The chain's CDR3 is CASSYRSDGDTQYF. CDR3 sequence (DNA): TGCGCCAGCAGCTATCGAAGCGATGGGGATACGCAGTATTTT. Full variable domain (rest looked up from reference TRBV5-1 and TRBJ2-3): KAGVTQTPRYLIKTRGQQVTLSCSPISGHRSVSWYQQTPGQGLQFLFEYFSETQRNKGNFPGRFSGRQFSNSRSEMNVSTLELGDSALYLCASSYRSDGDTQYFGPGTRLTVL.

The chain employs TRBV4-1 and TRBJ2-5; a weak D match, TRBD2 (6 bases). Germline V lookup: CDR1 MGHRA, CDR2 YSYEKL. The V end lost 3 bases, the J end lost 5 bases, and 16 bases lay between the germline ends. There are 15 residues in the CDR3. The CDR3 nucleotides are TGCGCCAGCAGCCAGCGATCCGGGACTGACGAGACCCAGTACTTC. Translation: CASSQRSGTDETQYF.

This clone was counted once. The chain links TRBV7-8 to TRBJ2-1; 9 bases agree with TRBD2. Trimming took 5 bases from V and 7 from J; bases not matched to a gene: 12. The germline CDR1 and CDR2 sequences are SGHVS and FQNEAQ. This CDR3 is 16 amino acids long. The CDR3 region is CASSKGGLAGTNEQFF. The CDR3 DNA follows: TGTGCCAGCAGCAAGGGAGGGCTAGCGGGAACGAATGAGCAGTTCTTC.

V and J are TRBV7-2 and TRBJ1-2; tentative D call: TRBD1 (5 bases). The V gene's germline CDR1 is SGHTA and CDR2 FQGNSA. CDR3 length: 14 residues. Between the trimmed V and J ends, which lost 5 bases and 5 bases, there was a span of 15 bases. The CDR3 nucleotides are TGTGCCAGCAGCCCACTCCTGGGACCTTATGGCTACACCTTC. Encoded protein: CASSPLLGPYGYTF.

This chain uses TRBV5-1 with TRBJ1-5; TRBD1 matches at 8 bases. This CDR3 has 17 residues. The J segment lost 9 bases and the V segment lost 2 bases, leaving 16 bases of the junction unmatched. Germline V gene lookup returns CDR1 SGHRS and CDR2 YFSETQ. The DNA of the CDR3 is TGCGCCAGCAGCTTAGCTTACGACAGGGGTGCCTCATGGCCCCAGCATTTT. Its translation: CASSLAYDRGASWPQHF.

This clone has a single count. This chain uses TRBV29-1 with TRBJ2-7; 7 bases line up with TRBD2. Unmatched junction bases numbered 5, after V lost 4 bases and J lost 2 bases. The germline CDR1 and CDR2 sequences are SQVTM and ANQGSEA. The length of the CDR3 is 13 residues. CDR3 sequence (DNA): TGCAGCGTTGCCCACGGGGGGACCTACGAGCAGTACTTC. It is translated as CSVAHGGTYEQYF.

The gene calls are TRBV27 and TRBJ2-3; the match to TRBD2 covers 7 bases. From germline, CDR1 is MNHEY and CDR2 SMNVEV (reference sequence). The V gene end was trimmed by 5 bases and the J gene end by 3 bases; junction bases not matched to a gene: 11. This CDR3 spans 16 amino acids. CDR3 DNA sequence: TGTGCCAGCAGTCCCCTGGGTGCGGGAGCTACAGATACGCAGTATTTT. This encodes CASSPLGAGATDTQYF.

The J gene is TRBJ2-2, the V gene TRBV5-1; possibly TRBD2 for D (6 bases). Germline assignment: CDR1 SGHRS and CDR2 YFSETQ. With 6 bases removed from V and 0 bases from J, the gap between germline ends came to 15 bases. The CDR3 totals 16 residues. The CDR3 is CASKVRLAANTGELFF. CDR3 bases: TGCGCCAGCAAAGTCAGGTTAGCGGCGAACACCGGGGAGCTGTTTTTT.

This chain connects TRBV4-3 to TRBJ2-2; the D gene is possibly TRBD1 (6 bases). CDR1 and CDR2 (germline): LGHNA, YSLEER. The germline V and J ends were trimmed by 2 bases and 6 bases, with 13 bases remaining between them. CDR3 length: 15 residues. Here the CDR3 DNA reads TGCGCCAGCAGCCAATATTCCAGGGGCGCCGGGGAGCTGTTTTTT. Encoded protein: CASSQYSRGAGELFF.

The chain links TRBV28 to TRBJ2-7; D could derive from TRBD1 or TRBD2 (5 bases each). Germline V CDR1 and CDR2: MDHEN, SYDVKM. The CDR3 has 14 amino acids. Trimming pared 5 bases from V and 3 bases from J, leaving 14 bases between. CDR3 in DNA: TGTGCCAGCAGTCCCTCCGGGACCTACTACGAGCAGTACTTC. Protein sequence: CASSPSGTYYEQYF.

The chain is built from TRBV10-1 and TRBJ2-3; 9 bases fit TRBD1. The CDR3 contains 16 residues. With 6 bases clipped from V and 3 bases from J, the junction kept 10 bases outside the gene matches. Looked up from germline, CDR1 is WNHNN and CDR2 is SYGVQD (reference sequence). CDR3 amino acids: CASRHPRDRATDTQYF. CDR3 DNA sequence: TGCGCCAGCAGGCACCCCCGGGACAGGGCTACAGATACGCAGTATTTT.

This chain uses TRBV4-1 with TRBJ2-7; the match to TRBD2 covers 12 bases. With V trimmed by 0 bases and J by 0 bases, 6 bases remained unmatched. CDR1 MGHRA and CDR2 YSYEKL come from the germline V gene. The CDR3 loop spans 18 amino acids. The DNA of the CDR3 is TGCGCCAGCAGCCAAGATAGCCTAGCGGGAGGGCTCTCCTACGAGCAGTACTTC. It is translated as CASSQDSLAGGLSYEQYF.

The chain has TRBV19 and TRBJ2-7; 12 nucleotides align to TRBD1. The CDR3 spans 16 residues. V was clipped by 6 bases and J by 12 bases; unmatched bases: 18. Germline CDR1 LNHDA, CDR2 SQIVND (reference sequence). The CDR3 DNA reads TGTGCCAGTAGCTACGGGACAGGGGGCGTCGAAGGCCATCGGTACTTC. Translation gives CASSYGTGGVEGHRYF.

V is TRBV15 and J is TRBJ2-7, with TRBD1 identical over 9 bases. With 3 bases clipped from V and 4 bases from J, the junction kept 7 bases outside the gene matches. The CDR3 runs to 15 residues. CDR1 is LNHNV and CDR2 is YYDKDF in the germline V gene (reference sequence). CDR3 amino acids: CATSSRDRAVYEQYF. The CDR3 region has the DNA TGTGCCACCAGCAGCCGGGACAGGGCGGTATACGAGCAGTACTTC.

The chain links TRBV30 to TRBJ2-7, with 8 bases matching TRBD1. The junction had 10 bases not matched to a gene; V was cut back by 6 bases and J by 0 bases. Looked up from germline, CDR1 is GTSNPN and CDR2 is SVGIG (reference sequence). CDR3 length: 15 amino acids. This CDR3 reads CACKTPGQDSYEQYF. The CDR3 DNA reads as TGTGCCTGCAAAACCCCGGGACAGGACTCCTACGAGCAGTACTTC.

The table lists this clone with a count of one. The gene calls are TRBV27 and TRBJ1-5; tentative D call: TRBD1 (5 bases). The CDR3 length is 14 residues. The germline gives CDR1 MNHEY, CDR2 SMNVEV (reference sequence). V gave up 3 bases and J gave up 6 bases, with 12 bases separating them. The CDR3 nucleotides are TGTGCCAGCAGTTTCTCGGGGGACGGTCAGCCCCAGCATTTT. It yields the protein CASSFSGDGQPQHF.

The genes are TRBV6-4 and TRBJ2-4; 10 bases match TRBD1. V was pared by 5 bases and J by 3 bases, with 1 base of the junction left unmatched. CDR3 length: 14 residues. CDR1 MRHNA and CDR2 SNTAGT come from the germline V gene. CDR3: CASSRTGGKNIQYF. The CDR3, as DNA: TGTGCCAGCAGTCGGACAGGGGGCAAAAACATTCAGTACTTC.

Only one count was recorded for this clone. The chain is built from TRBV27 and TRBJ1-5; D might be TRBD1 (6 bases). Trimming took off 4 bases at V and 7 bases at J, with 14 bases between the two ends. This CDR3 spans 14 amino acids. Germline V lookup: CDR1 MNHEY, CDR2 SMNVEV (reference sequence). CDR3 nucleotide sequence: TGTGCCAGCAGTTCTCCAGGGGCCGGGCAGCCCCAGCATTTT. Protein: CASSSPGAGQPQHF.

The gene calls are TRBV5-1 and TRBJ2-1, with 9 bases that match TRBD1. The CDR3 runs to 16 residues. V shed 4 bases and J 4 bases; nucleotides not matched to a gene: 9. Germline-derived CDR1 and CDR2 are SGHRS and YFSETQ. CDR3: CASSLGWGQGYNEQFF. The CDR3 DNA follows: TGCGCCAGCAGCCTCGGGTGGGGACAGGGATACAATGAGCAGTTCTTC.

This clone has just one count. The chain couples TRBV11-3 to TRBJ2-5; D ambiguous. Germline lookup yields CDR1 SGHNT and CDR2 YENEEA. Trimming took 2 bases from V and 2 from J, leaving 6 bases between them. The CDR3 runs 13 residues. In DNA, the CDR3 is TGTGCCAGCAGCTTACCCCCTCAAGAGACCCAGTACTTC. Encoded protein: CASSLPPQETQYF.

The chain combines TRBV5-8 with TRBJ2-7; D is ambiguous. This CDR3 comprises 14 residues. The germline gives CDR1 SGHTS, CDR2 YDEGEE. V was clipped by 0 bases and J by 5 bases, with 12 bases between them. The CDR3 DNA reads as TGTGCCAGCAGCTTGGGTACGGCCGACAACGAGCAGTACTTC. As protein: CASSLGTADNEQYF.

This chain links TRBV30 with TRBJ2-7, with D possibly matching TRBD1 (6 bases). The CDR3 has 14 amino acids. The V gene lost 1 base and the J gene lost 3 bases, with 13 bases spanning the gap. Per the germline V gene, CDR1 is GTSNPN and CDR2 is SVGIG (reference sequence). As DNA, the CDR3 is TGTGCCTGGAGTGGGGACATGGCGGACTACGAGCAGTACTTC. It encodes CAWSGDMADYEQYF.

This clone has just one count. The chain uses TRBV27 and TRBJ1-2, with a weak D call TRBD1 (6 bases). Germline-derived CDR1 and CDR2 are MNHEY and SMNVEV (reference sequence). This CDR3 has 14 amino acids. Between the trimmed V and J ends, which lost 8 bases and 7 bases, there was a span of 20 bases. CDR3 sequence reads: CASGFPMGRGGYTF. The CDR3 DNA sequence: TGTGCCAGCGGGTTCCCGATGGGCAGGGGTGGCTACACCTTC.

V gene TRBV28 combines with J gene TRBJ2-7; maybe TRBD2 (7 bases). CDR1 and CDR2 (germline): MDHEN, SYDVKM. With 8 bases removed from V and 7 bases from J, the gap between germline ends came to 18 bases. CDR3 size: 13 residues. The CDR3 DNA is TGTGCCAGCGGAAATAGGGGGGGCCAGGAGCAGTACTTC. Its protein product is CASGNRGGQEQYF.

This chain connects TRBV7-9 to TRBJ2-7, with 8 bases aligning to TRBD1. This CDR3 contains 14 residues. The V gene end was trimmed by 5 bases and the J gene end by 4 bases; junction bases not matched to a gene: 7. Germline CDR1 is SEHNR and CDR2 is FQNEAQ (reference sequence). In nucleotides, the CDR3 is TGTGCCAGCAGCCGAGGACAGGGATTGTACGAGCAGTACTTC. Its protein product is CASSRGQGLYEQYF.

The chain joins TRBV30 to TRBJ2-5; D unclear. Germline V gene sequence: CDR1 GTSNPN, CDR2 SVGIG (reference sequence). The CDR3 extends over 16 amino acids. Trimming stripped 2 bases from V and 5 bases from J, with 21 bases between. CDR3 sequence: CAWSSYVLRQLETQYF. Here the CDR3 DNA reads TGTGCCTGGAGTTCGTACGTCCTACGGCAGTTGGAGACCCAGTACTTC. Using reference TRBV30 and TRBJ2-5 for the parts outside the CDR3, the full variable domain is SQTIHQWPATLVQPVGSPLSLECTVEGTSNPNLYWYRQAAGRGLQLLFYSVGIGQISSEVPQNLSASRPQDRQFILSSKKLLLSDSGFYLCAWSSYVLRQLETQYFGPGTRLLVL.